What follows describes a single T cell receptor beta chain. This sample stems from a study of blood T cell repertoires in COVID-19. About the research overall: PBMCs, B-cell-depleted T cells, or T cells provided the cDNA or gDNA that made up the material.

Participants' own reports of clinical history determined their cohort assignment. Donors in Cohort 3 who had recovered were those with two negative PCRs, healthcare professional clearance, or resolution of their symptoms. In the source study's methods: Researchers report that nucleated cell counts were estimated from reference gene primer amplification. Sequenced by immunoSEQ multiplex PCR; TCRdb stores in-frame clones only, minus some. That table is the source of V, J and clone size, and D and trimming were worked out from the DNA. The data hold around 300,000 clones, with around 89% observed a single time. The CDR3 is made up of 17 amino acids. Germline V gene sequence: CDR1 SNHLY, CDR2 FYNNEI. The trim removed 6 bases at V and 1 base at J, leaving 13 bases unmatched.

V gene TRBV2 combines with J gene TRBJ2-5; 8 positions agree with TRBD1. The sample taken for sequencing was PBMCs or T cells enriched from blood (not recorded which). The sequence derives from a woman under 30 who had recovered from COVID-19. CDR3 loop: CASRQIPGGRVQETQYF. CDR3 sequence (DNA): TGTGCCAGCAGACAAATCCCAGGGGGCCGGGTCCAAGAGACCCAGTACTTC.